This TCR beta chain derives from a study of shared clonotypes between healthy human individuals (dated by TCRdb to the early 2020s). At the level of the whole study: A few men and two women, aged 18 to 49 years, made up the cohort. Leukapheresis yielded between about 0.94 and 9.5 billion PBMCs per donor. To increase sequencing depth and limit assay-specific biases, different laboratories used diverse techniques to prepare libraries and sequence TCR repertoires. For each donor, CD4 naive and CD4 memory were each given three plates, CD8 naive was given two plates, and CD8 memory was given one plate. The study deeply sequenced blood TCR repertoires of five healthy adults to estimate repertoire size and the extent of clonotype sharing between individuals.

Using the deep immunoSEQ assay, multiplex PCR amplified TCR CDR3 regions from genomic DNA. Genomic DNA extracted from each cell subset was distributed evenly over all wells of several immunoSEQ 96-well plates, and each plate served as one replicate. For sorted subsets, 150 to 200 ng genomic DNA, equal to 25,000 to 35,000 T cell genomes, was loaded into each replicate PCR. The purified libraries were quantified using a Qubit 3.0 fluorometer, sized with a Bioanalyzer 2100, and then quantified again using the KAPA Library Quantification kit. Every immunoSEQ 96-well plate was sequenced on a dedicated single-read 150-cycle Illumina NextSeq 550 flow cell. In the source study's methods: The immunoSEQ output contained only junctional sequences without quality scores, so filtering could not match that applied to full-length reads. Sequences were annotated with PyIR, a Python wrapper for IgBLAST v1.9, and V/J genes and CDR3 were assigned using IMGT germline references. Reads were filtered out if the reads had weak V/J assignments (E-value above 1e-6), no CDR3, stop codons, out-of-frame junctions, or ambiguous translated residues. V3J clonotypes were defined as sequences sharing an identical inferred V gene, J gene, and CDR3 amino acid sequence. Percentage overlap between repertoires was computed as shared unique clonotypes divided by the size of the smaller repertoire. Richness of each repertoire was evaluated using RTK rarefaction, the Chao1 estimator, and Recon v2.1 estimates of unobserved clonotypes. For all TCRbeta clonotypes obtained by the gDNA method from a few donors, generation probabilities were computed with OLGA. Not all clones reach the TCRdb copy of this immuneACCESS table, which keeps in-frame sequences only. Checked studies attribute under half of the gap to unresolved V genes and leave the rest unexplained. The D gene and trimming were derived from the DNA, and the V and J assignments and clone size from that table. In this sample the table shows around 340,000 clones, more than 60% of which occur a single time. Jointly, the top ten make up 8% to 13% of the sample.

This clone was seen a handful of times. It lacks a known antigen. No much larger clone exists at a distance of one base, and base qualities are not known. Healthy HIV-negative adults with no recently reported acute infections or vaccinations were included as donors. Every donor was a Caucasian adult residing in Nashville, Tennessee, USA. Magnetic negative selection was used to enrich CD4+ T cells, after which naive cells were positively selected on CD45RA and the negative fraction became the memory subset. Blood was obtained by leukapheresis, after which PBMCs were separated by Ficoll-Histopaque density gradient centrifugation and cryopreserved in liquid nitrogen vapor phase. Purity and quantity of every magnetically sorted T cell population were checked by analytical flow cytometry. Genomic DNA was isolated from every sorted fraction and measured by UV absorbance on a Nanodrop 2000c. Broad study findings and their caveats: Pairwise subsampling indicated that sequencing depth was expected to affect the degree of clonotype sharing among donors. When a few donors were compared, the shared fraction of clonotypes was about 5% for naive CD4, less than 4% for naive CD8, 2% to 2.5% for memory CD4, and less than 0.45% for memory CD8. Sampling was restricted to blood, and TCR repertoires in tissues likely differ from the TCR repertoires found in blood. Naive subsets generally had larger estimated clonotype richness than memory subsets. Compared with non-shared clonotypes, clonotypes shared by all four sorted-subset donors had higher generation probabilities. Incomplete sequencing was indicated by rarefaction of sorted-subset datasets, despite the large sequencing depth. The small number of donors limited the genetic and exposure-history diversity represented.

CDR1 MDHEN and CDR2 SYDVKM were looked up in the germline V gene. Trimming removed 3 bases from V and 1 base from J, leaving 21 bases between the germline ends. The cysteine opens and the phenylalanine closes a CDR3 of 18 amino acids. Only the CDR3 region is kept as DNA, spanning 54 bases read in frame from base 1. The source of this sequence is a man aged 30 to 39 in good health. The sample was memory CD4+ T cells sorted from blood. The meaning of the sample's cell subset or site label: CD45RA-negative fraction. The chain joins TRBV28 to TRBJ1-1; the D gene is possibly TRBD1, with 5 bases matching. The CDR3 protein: CASSFRPGPNRRNTEAFF. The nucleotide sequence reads TGTGCCAGCAGTTTTCGCCCGGGACCTAACCGACGGAACACTGAAGCTTTCTTT.